A selection of T cell receptor beta chains follows, all from one sample in a study of blood T cell repertoires in COVID-19. Profiling relied on immunoSEQ multiplex PCR, and the TCRdb table lists in-frame clones only, not all of them. The table lists around 260,000 clones, approximately 90% of them singletons, with over 2% in the top ten. What was sequenced was peripheral blood. These receptors all stem from a woman aged 25-40 years with COVID-19, enrolled during active disease. The CDR3 runs from the conserved cysteine through the conserved F or W. Each record gives: D gene, V gene, J gene, clone size, CDR3 DNA, CDR3 protein. The D gene is left open where the match is weak. Size values are once, few and many counts, or a class for expanded clones, and some rows have none.

d_gene: TRBD1
v_gene: TRBV6-5
j_gene: TRBJ1-5
abundance: NA
CDR3nt: TGTGCCAGCAGTCGGGACAGATTGAGCAATCAGCCCCAGCATTTT
CDR3aa: CASSRDRLSNQPQHF

d_gene: NA
v_gene: TRBV3-1/TRBV3-2
j_gene: TRBJ1-4
abundance: NA
CDR3nt: TGTGCCAGCAGCCAAGATTCCGGGAAAAAACTGTTTTTT
CDR3aa: CASSQDSGKKLFF

d_gene: NA
v_gene: TRBV18
j_gene: TRBJ2-5
abundance: NA
CDR3nt: TGTGCCAGCTCACCCTCAGAAGAGACCCAGTACTTC
CDR3aa: CASSPSEETQYF

d_gene: NA
v_gene: TRBV11-2
j_gene: TRBJ1-5
abundance: once
CDR3nt: TGTGCCAGCAGCTTAGGCACCCAGAGGGAACAGCCCCAGCATTTT
CDR3aa: CASSLGTQREQPQHF

d_gene: NA
v_gene: TRBV10-2
j_gene: TRBJ1-1
abundance: NA
CDR3nt: TGCGCCAGCCGCAGTTGGGCAGGGGCGGACACTGAAGCTTTCTTT
CDR3aa: CASRSWAGADTEAFF

d_gene: TRBD1
v_gene: TRBV6-5
j_gene: TRBJ1-3
abundance: NA
CDR3nt: TGTGCCAGCAGAGAGACAGGGGCTGGAAACACCATATATTTT
CDR3aa: CASRETGAGNTIYF

d_gene: TRBD1
v_gene: TRBV2
j_gene: TRBJ1-2
abundance: once
CDR3nt: TGTGCCAGCAGAGACAGGGGATATGGCTACACCTTC
CDR3aa: CASRDRGYGYTF

d_gene: TRBD1
v_gene: TRBV30
j_gene: TRBJ1-1
abundance: NA
CDR3nt: TGTGCCTGGAAACGATGGGACAGCCAGAACACTGAAGCTTTCTTT
CDR3aa: CAWKRWDSQNTEAFF

d_gene: NA
v_gene: TRBV21-1
j_gene: TRBJ1-4
abundance: NA
CDR3nt: TGTGCCAGCAGCAAAGTTTGGTCGGGGGAAAAACTGTTTTTT
CDR3aa: CASSKVWSGEKLFF

d_gene: TRBD1
v_gene: TRBV6-5
j_gene: TRBJ1-4
abundance: NA
CDR3nt: TGTGCCAGCGGAATACAGGGGCCCGTCGAAAAACTGTTTTTT
CDR3aa: CASGIQGPVEKLFF

d_gene: NA
v_gene: TRBV12-5
j_gene: TRBJ1-3
abundance: NA
CDR3nt: TGTGCTAGTGGTTTGACAGATAGGGGCAACACCATATATTTT
CDR3aa: CASGLTDRGNTIYF

d_gene: NA
v_gene: TRBV18
j_gene: TRBJ1-1
abundance: NA
CDR3nt: TGTGCCAGCTCTCCCGACAGGACCCCGAACACTGAAGCTTTCTTT
CDR3aa: CASSPDRTPNTEAFF

d_gene: NA
v_gene: TRBV5-1
j_gene: TRBJ2-3
abundance: NA
CDR3nt: TGCGCCAGCAGCGCACAGAATGGACTGTCCACAGATACGCAGTATTTT
CDR3aa: CASSAQNGLSTDTQYF

d_gene: NA
v_gene: TRBV30
j_gene: TRBJ2-1
abundance: few
CDR3nt: TGTGCCTGGAGTAGTGGCGGAGGGCTCAATGAGCAGTTCTTC
CDR3aa: CAWSSGGGLNEQFF

d_gene: TRBD1
v_gene: TRBV30
j_gene: TRBJ1-3
abundance: NA
CDR3nt: TGTGCCTGGAGCCCGGGACAGGGTGGCGGAAACACCATATATTTT
CDR3aa: CAWSPGQGGGNTIYF

d_gene: TRBD2
v_gene: TRBV10-2
j_gene: TRBJ2-7
abundance: NA
CDR3nt: TGCGCCAGCAGTGATTCGACTAGCGGGTACGAGCAGTACTTC
CDR3aa: CASSDSTSGYEQYF